This T cell receptor (beta chain) was observed in a study of OX40 agonist ivuxolimab in advanced cancers. Sequencing was performed with immunoSEQ multiplex PCR; in TCRdb, only in-frame clones are kept and a portion is missing. Seen here are about 48,000 clones, more than 65% observed once, and the top ten hold 1.5% to 2%. The source of this sequence is an adult with an advanced solid tumor such as melanoma, head and neck, liver or kidney cancer. The sample was CD4+ or CD8+ T cells sorted from blood, taken in a trial of the OX40 agonist ivuxolimab.

The CDR3 sequence is CASSETAGYQPQHF. The CDR3 DNA is TGTGCCAGCAGTGAGACGGCGGGGTATCAGCCCCAGCATTTT. The V and J genes are TRBV6-4 and TRBJ1-5; D not certain. This CDR3 contains 14 residues. V lost 3 bases to trimming and J lost 5 bases, with 11 bases between them. Germline V gene data show CDR1 as MRHNA and CDR2 as SNTAGT.